Presented here are 26 T cell receptor beta chains from one specimen sequenced in a study of control samples from healthy donors and cancer patients. Here immunoSEQ multiplex PCR was the method, and the copy in TCRdb shows in-frame clones only, minus some. The table shows under 150,000 clones, with 85% to 95% occurring only once. Sequencing was performed on blood. The receptor set was obtained from a young man in good health.

This rearrangement joins TRBV30 to TRBJ2-5; 7 nucleotides line up with TRBD2. The CDR3 spans 18 residues. The V and J ends lost 7 bases and 4 bases, in that order; junction bases with no gene match: 24. The germline gives CDR1 GTSNPN, CDR2 SVGIG (reference sequence). The CDR3 reads CASGDLLGGISIGETQYF. CDR3 DNA: TGTGCCTCGGGGGACTTACTCGGGGGGATTAGTATTGGAGAGACCCAGTACTTC.

This rearrangement joins TRBV28 to TRBJ2-1, with D possibly being TRBD1 (7 bases). Germline loops: CDR1 MDHEN, CDR2 SYDVKM. CDR3 length: 15 residues. Between the trimmed V and J ends, which lost 5 bases and 7 bases, there was a span of 18 bases. CDR3 sequence: CASSDGGGARNEQFF. CDR3 sequence (DNA): TGTGCCAGCAGTGACGGAGGGGGCGCGAGGAATGAGCAGTTCTTC. Variable domain in full (rest from reference TRBV28 and TRBJ2-1): DVKVTQSSRYLVKRTGEKVFLECVQDMDHENMFWYRQDPGLGLRLIYFSYDVKMKEKGDIPEGYSVSREKKERFSLILESASTNQTSMYLCASSDGGGARNEQFFGPGTRLTVL.

The rearrangement uses TRBV19 and TRBJ1-4; 7 bases line up with TRBD1. V lost 4 bases to trimming and J lost 2 bases; unmatched junction nucleotides: 4. This CDR3 has 15 residues. In germline, CDR1 is LNHDA, CDR2 SQIVND (reference sequence). CDR3: CASSKGAVTNEKLFF. CDR3 coding DNA: TGTGCCAGTAGTAAGGGGGCCGTCACTAATGAAAAACTGTTTTTT.

The chain recombines TRBV7-2 with TRBJ2-3; D unresolved. Trimming took off 4 bases at V and 0 bases at J, with 2 bases between the two ends. The CDR3 is 12 amino acids. Germline lookup yields CDR1 SGHTA and CDR2 FQGNSA. CDR3 DNA sequence: TGTGCCAGCAGCTCAAGCACAGATACGCAGTATTTT. This translates into CASSSSTDTQYF.

The chain joins TRBV6-5 to TRBJ1-5; D is unclear. This CDR3 has 14 residues. Per germline, CDR1 MNHEY and CDR2 SVGAGI. V was pared by 7 bases and J by 5 bases, with 15 bases between. CDR3 DNA: TGTGCCAGCACGGCCAGGACGGGCGATCAGCCCCAGCATTTT. Protein: CASTARTGDQPQHF.

This rearrangement joins TRBV7-2 to TRBJ1-2; no definite D call. This CDR3 is built from 14 residues. CDR1 is SGHTA, CDR2 FQGNSA, per germline. The germline V and J ends were trimmed by 1 base and 3 bases, with 9 bases remaining between them. The CDR3: CASSLDRVDYGYTF. The CDR3 DNA is TGTGCCAGCAGCTTAGATCGAGTTGACTATGGCTACACCTTC.

The V call is TRBV6-5, the J call TRBJ1-1; perhaps TRBD1 as D (5 bases). Germline V CDR1 and CDR2: MNHEY, SVGAGI. Trimming took off 6 bases at V and 0 bases at J, with 11 bases between the two ends. The CDR3 is 14 amino acids. CDR3 region: CASRGTEMNTEAFF. For the CDR3, the DNA is TGTGCCAGCAGGGGGACTGAGATGAACACTGAAGCTTTCTTT.

The chain links TRBV27 to TRBJ2-5; D is possibly TRBD1 (6 bases). This CDR3 spans 13 amino acids. Trimming left V 5 bases short and J 5 bases short, with 12 bases between. Germline CDR1 and CDR2: MNHEY and SMNVEV (reference sequence). The CDR3 DNA reads as TGTGCCAGCAGTCCAGGGACACTTGAGACCCAGTACTTC. Translation gives CASSPGTLETQYF.

The gene calls are TRBV28 and TRBJ2-7; D not certain. CDR1 is MDHEN and CDR2 is SYDVKM in the germline V gene. The V end lost 2 bases, the J end lost 5 bases, and 4 bases lay between the germline ends. The CDR3 contains 11 residues. The CDR3 DNA is TGTGCCAGCAGTTTACAGCACGAGCAGTACTTC. Its translation: CASSLQHEQYF.

The chain links TRBV19 to TRBJ1-4; 10 nucleotides match TRBD1. The CDR3 covers 16 residues. The V and J ends lost 5 bases and 3 bases, in that order; junction bases with no gene match: 6. Germline CDR1 and CDR2: LNHDA and SQIVND (reference sequence). CDR3 in amino acids: CASSPTGGRSNEKLFF. CDR3 DNA: TGTGCCAGTAGTCCGACAGGGGGCCGATCTAATGAAAAACTGTTTTTT.

The chain couples TRBV6-5 to TRBJ2-7; tentatively, D is TRBD2 (6 bases). The CDR3 sequence is 14 residues long. Trimming shortened V by 8 bases and J by 0 bases, and 14 bases separated the two germline ends. Germline V lookup: CDR1 MNHEY, CDR2 SVGAGI. CDR3 amino acids: CASSPGLISYEQYF. The CDR3 DNA reads TGTGCCAGCTCCCCGGGACTCATCTCCTACGAGCAGTACTTC.

The chain uses TRBV7-9 and TRBJ2-7; maybe TRBD1 (6 bases). Germline values: CDR1 SEHNR, CDR2 FQNEAQ (reference sequence). The CDR3 totals 15 residues. V was pared by 1 base and J by 2 bases, with 12 bases between. CDR3 in amino acids: CASSLGGRQAYEQYF. The CDR3 DNA reads as TGTGCCAGCAGCTTAGGAGGGCGACAGGCCTACGAGCAGTACTTC.

The chain couples TRBV13 to TRBJ2-1, with D uncertain. CDR3 length: 15 residues. In germline, CDR1 is PRHDT, CDR2 FYEKMQ (reference sequence). V lost 4 bases, J lost 0 bases, and 10 bases lay in between. CDR3 region: CASSSDLSSYNEQFF. The CDR3 DNA reads as TGTGCCAGCAGCTCCGACTTAAGCTCCTACAATGAGCAGTTCTTC.

V is TRBV4-3 and J is TRBJ2-4; TRBD1 might be the D (6 bases). This CDR3 is 15 amino acids long. Germline V lookup: CDR1 LGHNA, CDR2 YSLEER. V was pared by 1 base and J by 8 bases, with 15 bases between. The DNA for the CDR3 is TGCGCCAGCAGCCAAGCGGCAGGGGCCGTGGACATTCAGTACTTC. This encodes CASSQAAGAVDIQYF.

This clone came up once. The chain couples TRBV4-3 to TRBJ2-7; D remains unclear. Trimming pared 5 bases from V and 7 bases from J, leaving 15 bases between. Germline assignment: CDR1 LGHNA and CDR2 YSLEER. This CDR3 spans 13 amino acids. The DNA for the CDR3 is TGCGCCAGCAGCTCCCTTGGATGGAGAGAGCAGTACTTC. Encoded protein: CASSSLGWREQYF.

This clone has just a few counts. The J gene is TRBJ2-4, the V gene TRBV13; D might be TRBD1 or TRBD2, each matching 6 bases. The germline V and J ends were trimmed by 5 bases and 0 bases, with 23 bases remaining between them. Germline V gene sequence: CDR1 PRHDT, CDR2 FYEKMQ (reference sequence). The CDR3 runs to 19 residues. This CDR3 reads CASSPRGRDRPIAKNIQYF. For the CDR3, the DNA is TGTGCCAGCAGCCCCCGGGGGCGAGACCGACCGATAGCCAAAAACATTCAGTACTTC.

The V gene is TRBV5-6, the J gene TRBJ2-5; no definite D call. Germline V gene lookup returns CDR1 SGHDT and CDR2 YYEEEE. This CDR3 region has 15 residues. V was trimmed by 2 bases and J by 3 bases, leaving 14 bases between them. In DNA, the CDR3 is TGTGCCAGCAGCTTTTCCCCCGCGCTAAAAGAGACCCAGTACTTC. Translation gives CASSFSPALKETQYF.

The chain recombines TRBV4-1 with TRBJ2-3; the match to TRBD2 covers 9 bases. With V trimmed by 3 bases and J by 1 base, 5 bases remained unmatched. CDR1 MGHRA and CDR2 YSYEKL come from the germline V gene. The CDR3 loop spans 16 amino acids. The CDR3: CASSHVAGVGTDTQYF. CDR3 in DNA: TGCGCCAGCAGCCACGTAGCGGGGGTGGGCACAGATACGCAGTATTTT.

This chain joins TRBV7-9 and TRBJ1-6; unclear D gene. The CDR3 covers 15 residues. V was cut by 5 bases and J by 3 bases, with 11 bases left in between. In germline, CDR1 is SEHNR, CDR2 FQNEAQ (reference sequence). The CDR3 loop reads CASSPLSLYNSPLHF. CDR3 DNA: TGTGCCAGCAGCCCGCTCAGTCTCTATAATTCACCCCTCCACTTT.

This chain joins TRBV5-1 and TRBJ2-6; D might be TRBD1 (6 bases). V lost 1 base and J lost 0, with 14 bases in between. The CDR3 consists of 18 residues. The germline CDR1 and CDR2 sequences are SGHRS and YFSETQ. The CDR3 loop reads CASSLIGGTSSGANVLTF. The CDR3 region has the DNA TGCGCCAGCAGCTTGATAGGGGGAACCTCCTCTGGGGCCAACGTCCTGACTTTC.

This clone was seen a single time. The V and J genes are TRBV4-1 and TRBJ2-5; tentative D call: TRBD2 (5 bases). Germline V gene lookup returns CDR1 MGHRA and CDR2 YSYEKL. There are 16 residues in the CDR3. V was cut by 4 bases and J by 5 bases, with 20 bases left in between. CDR3 sequence (DNA): TGCGCCAGCAGCCCCCCGGGCCGAGCGAGGGAGGAGACCCAGTACTTC. It translates to CASSPPGRAREETQYF.

The chain links TRBV2 to TRBJ2-3; D not resolved. Trimming took off 1 base at V and 1 base at J, with 9 bases between the two ends. Germline CDR1 is SNHLY and CDR2 is FYNNEI. The CDR3 is 15 amino acids. The DNA for the CDR3 is TGTGCCAGCAGTGAAGGGCCCTTCCGCACAGATACGCAGTATTTT. Translating gives CASSEGPFRTDTQYF.

The chain recombines TRBV13 with TRBJ1-1; a weak D match, TRBD1 (5 bases). V lost 5 bases and J lost 4, with 17 bases in between. The length of the CDR3 is 15 residues. Germline V lookup: CDR1 PRHDT, CDR2 FYEKMQ (reference sequence). The CDR3 DNA is TGTGCCAGCAGCCCTCGAGGGGAGGGTTTCACTGAAGCTTTCTTT. As protein: CASSPRGEGFTEAFF.

This sequence joins TRBV27 and TRBJ1-6, with TRBD1 matching over 7 bases. With 6 bases clipped from V and 7 bases from J, the junction kept 3 bases outside the gene matches. CDR1 is MNHEY and CDR2 is SMNVEV in the germline V gene (reference sequence). The CDR3 runs to 13 residues. The chain's CDR3 is CASRGQQNSPLHF. Here the CDR3 DNA reads TGTGCCAGCAGGGGACAGCAAAATTCACCCCTCCACTTT.

The V call is TRBV27, the J call TRBJ2-1, with D hard to call. V dropped 0 bases and J dropped 10 bases, with 10 bases sitting between them. Germline V gives CDR1 MNHEY, CDR2 SMNVEV (reference sequence). CDR3 size: 13 residues. The CDR3 DNA reads as TGTGCCAGCAGTTTATCGGCCGCACAGGAGCAGTTCTTC. As protein: CASSLSAAQEQFF.

The V and J genes are TRBV9 and TRBJ2-7, with 8 bases that match TRBD1. J was trimmed by 5 bases and V by 0 bases; bases with no gene match: 7. This CDR3 region has 15 residues. Germline V lookup: CDR1 SGDLS, CDR2 YYNGEE. The CDR3 is CASSVVAGGLHEQYF. The CDR3 bases are TGTGCCAGCAGCGTAGTGGCAGGGGGCCTCCACGAGCAGTACTTC.